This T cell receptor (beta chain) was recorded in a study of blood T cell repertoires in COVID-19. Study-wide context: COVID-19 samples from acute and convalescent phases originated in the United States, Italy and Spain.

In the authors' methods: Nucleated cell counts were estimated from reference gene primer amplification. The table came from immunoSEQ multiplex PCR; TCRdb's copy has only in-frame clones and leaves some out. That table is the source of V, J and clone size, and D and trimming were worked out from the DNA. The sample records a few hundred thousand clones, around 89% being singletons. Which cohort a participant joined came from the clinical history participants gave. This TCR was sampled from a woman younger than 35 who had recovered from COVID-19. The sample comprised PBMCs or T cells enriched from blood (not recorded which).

CDR3 sequence reads: CASSALRGQLTDTQYF. In DNA form, the CDR3 reads TGTGCCAGCAGCGCGCTCCGGGGACAGCTGACAGATACGCAGTATTTT. V usage is TRBV5-5 and J usage is TRBJ2-3, with 7 nucleotides matching TRBD1. V was clipped by 4 bases and J by 3 bases; unmatched bases: 11. Germline V gene data show CDR1 as SGHKS and CDR2 as YYEKEE (reference sequence). The CDR3 length is 16 residues.